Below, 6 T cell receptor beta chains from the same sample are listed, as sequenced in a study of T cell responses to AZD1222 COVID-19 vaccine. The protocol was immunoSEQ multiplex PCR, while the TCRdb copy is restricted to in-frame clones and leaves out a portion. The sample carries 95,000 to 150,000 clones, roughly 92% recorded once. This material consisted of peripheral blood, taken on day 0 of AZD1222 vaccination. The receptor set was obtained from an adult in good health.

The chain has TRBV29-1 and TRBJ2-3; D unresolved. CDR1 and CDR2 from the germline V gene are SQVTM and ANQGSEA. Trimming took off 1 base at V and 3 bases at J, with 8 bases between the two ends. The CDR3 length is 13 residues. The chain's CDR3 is CSVEVLGTDTQYF. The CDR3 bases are TGCAGCGTTGAAGTTCTAGGGACAGATACGCAGTATTTT.

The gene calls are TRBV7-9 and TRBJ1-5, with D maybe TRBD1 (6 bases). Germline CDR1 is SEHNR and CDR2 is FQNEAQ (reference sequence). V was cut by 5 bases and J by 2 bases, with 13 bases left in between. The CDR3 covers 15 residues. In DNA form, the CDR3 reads TGTGCCAGCAGCCCCAGGGGAGGTGGCAATCAGCCCCAGCATTTT. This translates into CASSPRGGGNQPQHF. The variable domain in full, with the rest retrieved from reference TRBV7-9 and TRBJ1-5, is DTGVSQNPRHKITKRGQNVTFRCDPISEHNRLYWYRQTLGQGPEFLTYFQNEAQLEKSRLLSDRFSAERPKGSFSTLEIQRTEQGDSAMYLCASSPRGGGNQPQHFGDGTRLSIL.

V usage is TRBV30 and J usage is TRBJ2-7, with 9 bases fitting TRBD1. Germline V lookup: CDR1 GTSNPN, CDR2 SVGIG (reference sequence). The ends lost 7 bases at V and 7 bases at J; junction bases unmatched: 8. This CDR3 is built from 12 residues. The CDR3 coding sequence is TGTGCCTTAACAGGGGGCTTGGAAGAGCAGTACTTC. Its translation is CALTGGLEEQYF.

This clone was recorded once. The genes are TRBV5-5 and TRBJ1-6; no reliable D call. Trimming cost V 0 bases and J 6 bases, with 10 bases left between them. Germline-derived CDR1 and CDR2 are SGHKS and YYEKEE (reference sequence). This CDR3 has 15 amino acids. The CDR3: CASSLVIRSNSPLHF. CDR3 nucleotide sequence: TGTGCCAGCAGCTTGGTAATCAGAAGTAATTCACCCCTCCACTTT. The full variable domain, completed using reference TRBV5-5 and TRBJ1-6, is DAGVTQSPTHLIKTRGQQVTLRCSPISGHKSVSWYQQVLGQGPQFIFQYYEKEERGRGNFPDRFSARQFPNYSSELNVNALLLGDSALYLCASSLVIRSNSPLHFGNGTRLTVT.

CDR3 amino acids: CASSYSKDHRNTEAFF. In DNA, the CDR3 is TGTGCCAGCAGTTACTCTAAGGACCACAGGAACACTGAAGCTTTCTTT. The V call is TRBV6-5, the J call TRBJ1-1; no definite D call. Germline V gene data show CDR1 as MNHEY and CDR2 as SVGAGI. The CDR3 runs to 16 residues. The V and J ends lost 0 bases and 1 base respectively, with 12 bases between them.

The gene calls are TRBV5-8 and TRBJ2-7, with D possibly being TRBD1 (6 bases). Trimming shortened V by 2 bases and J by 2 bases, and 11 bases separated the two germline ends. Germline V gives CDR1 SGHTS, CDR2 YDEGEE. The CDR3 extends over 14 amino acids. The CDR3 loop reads CASSLTDRAYEQYF. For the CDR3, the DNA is TGTGCCAGCAGCTTAACGGACAGAGCCTACGAGCAGTACTTC. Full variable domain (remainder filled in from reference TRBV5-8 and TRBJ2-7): EAGVTQSPTHLIKTRGQQATLRCSPISGHTSVYWYQQALGLGLQFLLWYDEGEERNRGNFPPRFSGRQFPNYSSELNVNALELEDSALYLCASSLTDRAYEQYFGPGTRLTVT.